One sample yielded the 30 T cell receptor beta chains listed below, sequenced in a study of blood T cells in healthy people across ages. A second 7 to 11 cycle PCR used barcoded and J-beta primers. MiXCR was run by TCRdb on the 5' RACE reads, yielding one entry per CDR3 protein. The sample includes 500,000 to 550,000 distinct CDR3 sequences, 24% of them seen just once. A further study also used this sample, focusing on T cells of mothers and their children.

The sample consisted of blood. These receptors were obtained from a boy aged 10-17 years in good health.

V and J are TRBV5-1 and TRBJ2-5, with D perhaps TRBD1 (6 bases). The V gene's germline CDR1 is SGHRS and CDR2 YFSETQ. The CDR3 has 15 amino acids. V lost 4 bases, J lost 4 bases, and 17 bases lay in between. CDR3 sequence (DNA): TGCGCCAGCAGCCCGTTTACAGGGTCGCGAGAGACCCAGTACTTC. As protein: CASSPFTGSRETQYF. The full variable domain, rest sourced from reference TRBV5-1 and TRBJ2-5, is KAGVTQTPRYLIKTRGQQVTLSCSPISGHRSVSWYQQTPGQGLQFLFEYFSETQRNKGNFPGRFSGRQFSNSRSEMNVSTLELGDSALYLCASSPFTGSRETQYFGPGTRLLVL.

This clonotype was observed a few times. The gene calls are TRBV7-8 and TRBJ2-7, with 7 bases identical to TRBD1. The CDR3 is 15 amino acids. V shed 8 bases and J 2 bases; nucleotides not matched to a gene: 12. Germline CDR1 SGHVS, CDR2 FQNEAQ. Here the CDR3 DNA reads TGTGCCAGCCGGTCTCAGAACAGGGGTCCCTACGAGCAGTACTTC. Translating it yields CASRSQNRGPYEQYF.

The chain joins TRBV6-6 to TRBJ2-2, with TRBD2 matching over 9 bases. CDR3 length: 17 amino acids. V was pared by 3 bases and J by 1 base, with 6 bases of the junction left unmatched. Per germline, CDR1 MNHNY and CDR2 SVGAGI (reference sequence). The CDR3 bases are TGTGCCAGCAGTTATAATGGCGGGGGGGAGAACACCGGGGAGCTGTTTTTT. Residues: CASSYNGGGENTGELFF.

In its sample, this clonotype was seen a few times. J is TRBJ2-1 and V is TRBV20-1, with D perhaps being TRBD1 or TRBD2 (7 bases each). The J call may be in error: the DNA end matches TRBJ2-7 better. Germline loops: CDR1 DFQATT, CDR2 SNEGSKA (reference sequence). The CDR3 is made up of 14 amino acids. CDR3: CSARDSQGGSEQYF. CDR3 nucleotide sequence: TGCAGTGCTAGAGATTCGCAGGGGGGGAGCGAGCAGTACTTC.

This clonotype occurred a few times. This rearrangement joins TRBV21-1 to TRBJ2-4; TRBD2 is the table's D call and was not checked against the DNA. TRBV21-1 is termed a pseudogene. The CDR3 extends over 12 amino acids. The CDR3 sequence: CATMIGGSIQYF. CDR3 coding DNA: TGTGCCACCATGATAGGAGGGAGCATTCAGTACTTC.

This sequence joins TRBV20-1 and TRBJ1-1, with D maybe TRBD1 (6 bases). Germline CDR1 DFQATT, CDR2 SNEGSKA (reference sequence). The CDR3 is 15 residues long. Trimming cost V 0 bases and J 5 bases, with 16 bases left between them. The CDR3 is CSARDRQEGWTEAFF. The CDR3 DNA reads as TGCAGTGCTAGAGATCGACAGGAGGGTTGGACTGAAGCTTTCTTT.

The chain employs TRBV7-8 and TRBJ2-5; D might be TRBD2 (5 bases). Germline V CDR1 and CDR2: SGHVS, FQNEAQ. The CDR3 has 12 residues. V lost 7 bases and J lost 2, with 8 bases in between. The CDR3: CASNLAQETQYF. The CDR3 coding sequence is TGTGCCAGCAACCTAGCTCAAGAGACCCAGTACTTC.

This clonotype was observed a few times. The chain employs TRBV20-1 and TRBJ2-1; D is possibly TRBD2 (6 bases). Germline V gene sequence: CDR1 DFQATT, CDR2 SNEGSKA (reference sequence). Trimming took off 0 bases at V and 4 bases at J, with 10 bases between the two ends. There are 14 residues in the CDR3. CDR3 amino acids: CSARDFRGYNEQFF. Written as DNA, the CDR3 is TGCAGTGCTAGAGATTTCCGGGGGTACAATGAGCAGTTCTTC.

The table lists this clonotype with a few counts. The CDR3 nucleotides read TGTGCCAGCAGTTTGGGTACTCGAGCGGGCTCCTACGAGCAGTACTTC. Residues: CASSLGTRAGSYEQYF. The chain joins TRBV12-3 or TRBV12-4 to TRBJ2-7; perhaps TRBD2 as D (6 bases). V was clipped by 3 bases and J by 0 bases, with 15 bases between them. This CDR3 region has 16 residues.

The table lists this clonotype with a few counts. This chain uses TRBV18 with TRBJ2-5; 7 positions match TRBD2. V gave up 0 bases and J gave up 1 base; unmatched junction bases: 2. Per germline, CDR1 KGHSH and CDR2 LQKENI. The CDR3 is made up of 15 amino acids. CDR3 residues: CASSPPRGTQETQYF. CDR3 coding DNA: TGTGCCAGCTCACCACCGCGGGGGACCCAAGAGACCCAGTACTTC.

This rearrangement joins TRBV6-6 to TRBJ2-3; D is uncertain. The germline V and J ends were trimmed by 0 bases and 4 bases, with 8 bases remaining between them. The CDR3 sequence is 14 residues long. CDR1 and CDR2 from the germline V gene are MNHNY and SVGAGI (reference sequence). CDR3 nucleotide sequence: TGTGCCAGCAGTTACTCGATGGTTGCAGATACGCAGTATTTT. This codes for CASSYSMVADTQYF.

The chain couples TRBV10-3 to TRBJ1-5; D is unclear. Trimming stripped 11 bases from V and 1 base from J, with 15 bases between. CDR1 is ENHRY and CDR2 is SYGVKD in the germline V gene. The CDR3 spans 14 residues. The CDR3 spells CASSHRGSNQPQHF. For the CDR3, the DNA is TGTGCCTCATCTCACCGAGGGAGCAATCAGCCCCAGCATTTT.

This chain joins TRBV4-1 and TRBJ2-5, with 7 bases that match TRBD1. The end of the DNA is better explained by TRBJ2-7, so the J call may be wrong. CDR1 is MGHRA and CDR2 is YSYEKL in the germline V gene. The CDR3 spans 15 residues. CDR3 DNA sequence: TGCGCCAGCAGCCCGGGGACAGACTACTCCTACGAGCAGTACTTC. It codes for CASSPGTDYSYEQYF.

This clonotype has just a few counts. The germline gene is not matched at one end of the junction; a read error may be the cause. CDR3 in DNA: TGTGCCAGCAGTTTATCTGGACTAGCGAGAACTTTT. Its protein is CASSLSGLARTF. The chain carries TRBV28 and TRBJ2-3, with 9 positions matching TRBD2. The germline V gene encodes CDR1 MDHEN and CDR2 SYDVKM. CDR3 length: 12 amino acids.

The chain recombines TRBV3-1 with TRBJ2-5; TRBD1 agrees at 7 bases. The V gene's germline CDR1 is LGHDT and CDR2 YNNKEL (reference sequence). This CDR3 has 14 amino acids. Trimming took 3 bases from V and 7 from J; bases not matched to a gene: 8. The CDR3 DNA reads TGTGCCAGCAGCCATTCACAGGGGCCAGGGACCCAGTACTTC. It encodes CASSHSQGPGTQYF.

V is TRBV6-5 and J is TRBJ1-1; unclear D gene. The germline V gene has CDR1 MNHEY and CDR2 SVGAGI. The CDR3 spans 13 residues. Trimming stripped 0 bases from V and 7 bases from J, with 9 bases between. The CDR3 here is CASSYSGWSEAFF. The CDR3 DNA reads TGTGCCAGCAGTTACTCCGGTTGGAGTGAAGCTTTCTTT.

This clonotype was recorded many times. The chain employs TRBV28 and TRBJ1-2; 7 bases map to TRBD1. The CDR3 is 14 residues long. J gave up 6 bases and V 5 bases, and 9 bases lay outside the gene matches. Germline V gene lookup returns CDR1 MDHEN and CDR2 SYDVKM. The CDR3 DNA follows: TGTGCCAGCAGTCGCTACGCCACAGGGGATGGCTACACCTTC. This encodes CASSRYATGDGYTF.

The chain links TRBV6-2 or TRBV6-3 to TRBJ2-4; the match to TRBD2 covers 7 bases. Germline loops: CDR1 MNHEY, CDR2 SVGEGT. After removal of 8 bases from V and 0 bases from J, the junction contained 4 bases not matched to a gene. This CDR3 is 14 amino acids long. The CDR3: CASWEGGAKNIQYF. The CDR3 coding sequence is TGTGCCAGCTGGGAGGGTGGAGCCAAAAACATTCAGTACTTC.

The gene calls are TRBV9 and TRBJ2-6; D is possibly TRBD1 (5 bases). V gave up 4 bases and J gave up 0 bases, with 11 bases separating them. Germline CDR1 and CDR2: SGDLS and YYNGEE. The length of the CDR3 is 16 residues. The CDR3: CASSPLQGSGANVLTF. As DNA, the CDR3 is TGTGCCAGCAGCCCGCTGCAGGGCTCTGGGGCCAACGTCCTGACTTTC.

The chain employs TRBV29-1 and TRBJ2-5; 7 bases map to TRBD2. Germline CDR1 reads SQVTM; CDR2 reads ANQGSEA. The CDR3 extends over 15 amino acids. The CDR3 reads CGVKGSGADPETQYF. In DNA form, the CDR3 reads TGCGGGGTCAAGGGAAGCGGGGCGGACCCAGAGACCCAGTACTTC.

This clonotype came up a few times. The chain has TRBV4-2 and TRBJ2-5; TRBD1 matches 9 bases. The better agreement between TRBJ2-7 and the DNA end casts doubt on the J call. CDR1 and CDR2 from the germline V gene are LGHNA and YNFKEQ. This CDR3 spans 15 amino acids. DNA of the CDR3: TGTGCCAGCAGCCAAGATTACAGGGGGCAGTACGAGCAGTACTTC. This sequence encodes CASSQDYRGQYEQYF.

There are a few counts of this clonotype. DNA for the CDR3: TGTGCCACCAGCTGGGACCTCAGGCAGCCCCAGCATTTT. As protein: CATSWDLRQPQHF. The V and J genes are TRBV15 and TRBJ1-5, with TRBD1 as a possible D gene (5 bases). Trimming cost V 5 bases and J 7 bases, with 12 bases left between them. The germline V gene encodes CDR1 LNHNV and CDR2 YYDKDF (reference sequence). The CDR3 spans 13 residues.

The rearrangement joins TRBV20-1 to TRBJ1-5; no firm D call. Gene TRBJ2-3 matches the end of the DNA better, so the J call may be wrong. The CDR3 is 14 amino acids. Germline values: CDR1 DFQATT, CDR2 SNEGSKA (reference sequence). The CDR3 is CSARDRMGNQPQYF. As DNA, the CDR3 is TGCAGTGCTAGAGATCGGATGGGCAATCAGCCCCAGTATTTT.

This clonotype was found a few times. The CDR3 region is CASSVGQGGEQYF. For the CDR3, the DNA is TGCGCCAGCAGCGTTGGACAGGGGGGCGAGCAGTACTTC. The chain recombines TRBV4-3 with TRBJ2-7; 10 bases match TRBD1. Unmatched junction bases numbered 4, after V lost 5 bases and J lost 6 bases. CDR3 length: 13 amino acids. Germline values: CDR1 LGHNA, CDR2 YSLEER.

This clonotype was seen once. The chain recombines TRBV7-2 with TRBJ1-1; D is ambiguous. Deletions cut 5 bases from V and 6 bases from J, with 13 bases between. CDR1 is SGHTA and CDR2 is FQGNSA in the germline V gene. This CDR3 is built from 13 residues. This CDR3 is CASSVRMRPEAFF. Here the CDR3 DNA reads TGTGCCAGCAGCGTAAGGATGAGGCCTGAAGCTTTCTTT. Looking up the rest from reference TRBV7-2 and TRBJ1-1 gives the full variable domain: GAGVSQSPSNKVTEKGKDVELRCDPISGHTALYWYRQSLGQGLEFLIYFQGNSAPDKSGLPSDRFSAERTGGSVSTLTIQRTQQEDSAVYLCASSVRMRPEAFFGQGTRLTVV.

This clonotype was picked up a small number of times. The CDR3 DNA reads TGTGCCAGCAGTGAAGATGACGGCTCCTACAATGAGCAGTTCTTC. Translating it yields CASSEDDGSYNEQFF. The rearrangement uses TRBV6-1 and TRBJ2-1; no clear D gene. Germline values: CDR1 MNHNS, CDR2 SASEGT. This CDR3 is 15 amino acids long. Trimming shortened V by 1 base and J by 0 bases, and 7 bases separated the two germline ends.

This chain links TRBV20-1 with TRBJ2-5; possibly TRBD1 or TRBD2 for D (5 bases each). The germline V gene has CDR1 DFQATT and CDR2 SNEGSKA (reference sequence). The CDR3 is 15 amino acids. Trimming removed 0 bases at V and 5 bases at J, with 16 bases between. The CDR3 protein is CSARDRPGTIETQYF. CDR3 coding DNA: TGCAGTGCTAGAGATCGCCCAGGGACGATCGAGACCCAGTACTTC.

This sequence joins TRBV20-1 and TRBJ2-5; D is perhaps TRBD1 (7 bases). There are 17 residues in the CDR3. Germline assignment: CDR1 DFQATT and CDR2 SNEGSKA (reference sequence). With 2 bases removed from V and 1 base from J, the gap between germline ends came to 20 bases. The CDR3 DNA reads as TGCAGTGCTAGACACGGGGGAGGACAGGTACCCCAAGAGACCCAGTACTTC. It encodes CSARHGGGQVPQETQYF.

This clonotype was counted ten times or more. CDR3 residues: CASSPAPSYEQYF. DNA of the CDR3: TGTGCCAGCAGCCCAGCCCCCTCCTACGAGCAGTACTTC. The chain links TRBV27 to TRBJ2-7; D not resolved. The CDR3 loop spans 13 amino acids. Trimming shortened V by 6 bases and J by 0 bases, and 9 bases separated the two germline ends. CDR1 and CDR2 (germline): MNHEY, SMNVEV (reference sequence).

In this sample, this clonotype turned up a few times. The chain carries TRBV20-1 and TRBJ2-1; D is uncertain. The CDR3 spans 14 residues. V dropped 1 base and J dropped 6 bases, with 13 bases sitting between them. Per the germline V gene, CDR1 is DFQATT and CDR2 is SNEGSKA (reference sequence). The CDR3 reads CSARGPGFSNEQFF. CDR3 nucleotides: TGCAGTGCTAGAGGGCCTGGCTTCTCCAATGAGCAGTTCTTC.